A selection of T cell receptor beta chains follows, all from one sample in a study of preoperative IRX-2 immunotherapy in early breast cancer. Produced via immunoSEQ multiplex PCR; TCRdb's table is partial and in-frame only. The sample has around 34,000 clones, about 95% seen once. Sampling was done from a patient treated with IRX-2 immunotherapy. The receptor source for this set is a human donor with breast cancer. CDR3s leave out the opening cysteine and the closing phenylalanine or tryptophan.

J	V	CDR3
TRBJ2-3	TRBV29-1	STPRGTDTQY
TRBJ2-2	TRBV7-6	ASSLRTGLGTGELF
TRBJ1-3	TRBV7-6	ASSFRGGSGNTIY
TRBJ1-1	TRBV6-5	ASSSGQGAGGAF
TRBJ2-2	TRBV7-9	ASDIQGRGLNTGELF
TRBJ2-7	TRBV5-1	ASSRLVQQGNPYEQY
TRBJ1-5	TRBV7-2	ASSLEGQVNQPQH
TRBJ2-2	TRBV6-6	ASRAGQGAVGELF
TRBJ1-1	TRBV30	AWSTGVAEAF
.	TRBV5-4	ASSLVNAGRYEQY
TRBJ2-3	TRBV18	ASSPRQGSTDTQY
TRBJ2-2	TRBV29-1	SVARLAGASNTGELF